The 10 T cell receptor beta chains below come from one sample, sequenced in a study of blood T cell repertoires in COVID-19. Data came from immunoSEQ multiplex PCR; TCRdb stores just in-frame clones and leaves some out. The repertoire consists of some 87,000 clones, with 60% to 85% occurring once and the leading ten covering 15% to 20%. Sequenced: peripheral blood. The origin of the receptors is a human donor in a cohort sampled during active COVID-19.

The chain uses TRBV15 and TRBJ2-6; D uncertain. V dropped 0 bases and J dropped 2 bases, with 17 bases sitting between them. CDR1 and CDR2 from the germline V gene are LNHNV and YYDKDF (reference sequence). The CDR3 extends over 19 amino acids. CDR3 in amino acids: CATSRDSVRVIAGANVLTF. The CDR3 nucleotides read TGTGCCACCAGCAGAGATTCGGTCCGGGTTATCGCTGGGGCCAACGTCCTGACTTTC.

The chain couples TRBV19 to TRBJ1-6, with 11 bases that match TRBD1. The CDR3 is 14 residues long. Trimming took 5 bases from V and 12 from J; bases not matched to a gene: 6. Germline assignment: CDR1 LNHDA and CDR2 SQIVND (reference sequence). The CDR3 spells CASSDGTGGVPLHF. The CDR3 DNA is TGTGCCAGTAGTGACGGGACAGGGGGAGTACCCCTCCACTTT.

The chain uses TRBV9 and TRBJ2-5, with 9 nucleotides matching TRBD2. The junction had 7 bases not matched to a gene; V was cut back by 4 bases and J by 3 bases. Germline loops: CDR1 SGDLS, CDR2 YYNGEE. This CDR3 contains 15 residues. CDR3 residues: CASSHSGGPEETQYF. The CDR3 coding sequence is TGTGCCAGCAGCCATAGCGGGGGCCCAGAAGAGACCCAGTACTTC.

The chain joins TRBV5-4 to TRBJ2-5, with unresolved D. The CDR3 contains 12 residues. CDR1 is SGHNT and CDR2 is YYREEE in the germline V gene (reference sequence). V was pared by 4 bases and J by 2 bases, with 6 bases between. This CDR3 reads CASSLRQETQYF. CDR3 bases: TGTGCCAGCAGCCTGCGACAAGAGACCCAGTACTTC.

The chain recombines TRBV28 with TRBJ2-3; D is perhaps TRBD2 (6 bases). CDR1 is MDHEN, CDR2 SYDVKM, per germline. Trimming took off 0 bases at V and 1 base at J, with 8 bases between the two ends. The CDR3 consists of 15 residues. The CDR3 region is CASSLWVAGTDTQYF. CDR3 coding DNA: TGTGCCAGCAGTTTATGGGTAGCGGGCACAGATACGCAGTATTTT. Full variable domain (remainder filled in from reference TRBV28 and TRBJ2-3): DVKVTQSSRYLVKRTGEKVFLECVQDMDHENMFWYRQDPGLGLRLIYFSYDVKMKEKGDIPEGYSVSREKKERFSLILESASTNQTSMYLCASSLWVAGTDTQYFGPGTRLTVL.

As for this clone: In the same sample, other DNA sequences code for this CDR3. The chain is built from TRBV5-1 and TRBJ1-2; 12 bases agree with TRBD1. The CDR3 is 14 residues long. V was pared by 5 bases and J by 4 bases, with 3 bases of the junction left unmatched. Germline V gives CDR1 SGHRS, CDR2 YFSETQ. Written as DNA, the CDR3 is TGCGCCAGCAGTCCGGGACAGGGGGCCTATGGCTACACCTTC. It specifies CASSPGQGAYGYTF.

V gene TRBV15 combines with J gene TRBJ2-7; D might be TRBD1 (6 bases). The ends were cut back, 11 bases at V and 1 base at J, with 12 bases in the middle. Per germline, CDR1 LNHNV and CDR2 YYDKDF (reference sequence). There are 12 residues in the CDR3. The CDR3 sequence is CAVDRFSYEQYV. In DNA, the CDR3 is TGTGCCGTCGACAGGTTTTCCTACGAGCAGTACGTC.

J is TRBJ2-3 and V is TRBV7-9; 10 bases align to TRBD2. The CDR3 loop spans 16 amino acids. Germline trimming cut 6 bases from V and 2 bases from J; bases unmatched to any gene: 8. Germline values: CDR1 SEHNR, CDR2 FQNEAQ (reference sequence). CDR3 sequence (DNA): TGTGCCAGCAGATCTAGGACTAGCGGATACACAGATACGCAGTATTTT. Translating gives CASRSRTSGYTDTQYF.

J is TRBJ2-7 and V is TRBV3-1 (or the pseudogene TRBV3-2), with TRBD1 matching 7 bases. The V and J ends lost 3 bases and 9 bases, in that order; junction bases with no gene match: 14. The V gene's germline CDR1 is LGHDT and CDR2 YNNKEL (reference sequence). CDR3 length equals 15 residues. The CDR3 DNA reads as TGTGCCAGCAGCCAGATCGGACAGGCACTCCTGGGGCAGTACGTC. This sequence encodes CASSQIGQALLGQYV.

V gene TRBV9 combines with J gene TRBJ2-7; 8 nucleotides agree with TRBD2. Germline-derived CDR1 and CDR2 are SGDLS and YYNGEE. This CDR3 comprises 16 residues. With V trimmed by 0 bases and J by 3 bases, 8 bases remained unmatched. CDR3 nucleotide sequence: TGTGCCAGCAGCGTAGGTAGCGGGGATTTGAACTACGAGCAGTACTTC. The encoded protein is CASSVGSGDLNYEQYF.